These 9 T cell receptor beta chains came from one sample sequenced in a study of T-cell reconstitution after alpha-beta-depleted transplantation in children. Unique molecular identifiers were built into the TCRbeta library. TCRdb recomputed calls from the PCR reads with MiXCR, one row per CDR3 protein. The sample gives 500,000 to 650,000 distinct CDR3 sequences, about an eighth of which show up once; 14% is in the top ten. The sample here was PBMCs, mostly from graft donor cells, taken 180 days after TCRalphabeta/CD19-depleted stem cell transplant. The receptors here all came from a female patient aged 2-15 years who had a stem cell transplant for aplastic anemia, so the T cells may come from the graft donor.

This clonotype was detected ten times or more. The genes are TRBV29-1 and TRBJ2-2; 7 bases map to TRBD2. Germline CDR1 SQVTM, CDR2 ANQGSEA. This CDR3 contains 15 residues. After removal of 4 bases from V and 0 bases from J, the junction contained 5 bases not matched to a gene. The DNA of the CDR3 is TGCAGCGTTGGGCTAGCGGACCCGAACACCGGGGAGCTGTTTTTT. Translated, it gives CSVGLADPNTGELFF.

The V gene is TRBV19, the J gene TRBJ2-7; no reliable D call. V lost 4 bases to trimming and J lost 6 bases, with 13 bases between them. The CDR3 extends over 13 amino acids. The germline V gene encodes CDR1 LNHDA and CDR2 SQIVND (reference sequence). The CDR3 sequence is CASSNQFGLEQYF. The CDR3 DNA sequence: TGTGCCAGTAGTAATCAGTTCGGCCTCGAGCAGTACTTC.

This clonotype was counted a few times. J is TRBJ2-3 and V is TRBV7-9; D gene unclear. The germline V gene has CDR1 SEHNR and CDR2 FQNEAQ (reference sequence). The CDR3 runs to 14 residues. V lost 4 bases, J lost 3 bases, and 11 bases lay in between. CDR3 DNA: TGTGCCAGCAGCTCCTCGCTGGGGACAGATACGCAGTATTTT. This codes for CASSSSLGTDTQYF.

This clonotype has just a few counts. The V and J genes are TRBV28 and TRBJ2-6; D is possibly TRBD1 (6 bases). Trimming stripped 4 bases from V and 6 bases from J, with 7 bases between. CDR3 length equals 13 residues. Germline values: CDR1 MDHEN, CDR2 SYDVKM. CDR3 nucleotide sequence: TGTGCCAGCAGTTGGGACAAGGCCAACGTCCTGACTTTC. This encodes CASSWDKANVLTF.

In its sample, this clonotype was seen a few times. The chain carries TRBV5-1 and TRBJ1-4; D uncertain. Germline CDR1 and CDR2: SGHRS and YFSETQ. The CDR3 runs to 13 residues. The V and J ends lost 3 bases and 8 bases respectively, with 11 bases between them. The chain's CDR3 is CASSSSRNEKLFF. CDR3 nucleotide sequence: TGCGCCAGCAGCTCCAGCAGGAACGAAAAACTGTTTTTT.

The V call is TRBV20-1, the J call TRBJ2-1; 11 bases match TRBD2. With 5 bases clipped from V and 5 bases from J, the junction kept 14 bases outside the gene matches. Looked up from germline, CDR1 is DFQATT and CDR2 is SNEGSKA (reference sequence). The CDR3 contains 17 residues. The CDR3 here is CSAGLAGGPMGHNEQFF. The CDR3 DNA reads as TGCAGTGCTGGATTAGCGGGAGGGCCTATGGGCCACAATGAGCAGTTCTTC.

In DNA form, the CDR3 reads TGTGCCAGCGGACCTTACTACTCCACAGATACGCAGTATTTT. Translation: CASGPYYSTDTQYF. The chain couples TRBV6-1 to TRBJ2-3, with no clear D. The CDR3 totals 14 residues. Deletions cut 8 bases from V and 2 bases from J, with 14 bases between. In germline, CDR1 is MNHNS, CDR2 SASEGT.

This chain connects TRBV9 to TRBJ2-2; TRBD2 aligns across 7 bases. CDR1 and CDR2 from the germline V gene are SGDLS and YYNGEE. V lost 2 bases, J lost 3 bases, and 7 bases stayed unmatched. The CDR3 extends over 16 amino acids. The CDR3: CASSVTGLPDTGELFF. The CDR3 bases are TGTGCCAGCAGCGTTACGGGACTACCGGACACCGGGGAGCTGTTTTTT.

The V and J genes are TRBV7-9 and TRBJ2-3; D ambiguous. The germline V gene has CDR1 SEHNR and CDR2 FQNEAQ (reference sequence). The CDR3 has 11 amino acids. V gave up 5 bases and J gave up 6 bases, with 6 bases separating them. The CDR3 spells CASSKADTQYF. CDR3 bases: TGTGCCAGCAGCAAAGCGGATACGCAGTATTTT.